This record looks at one TCR beta chain sequence and its context. Germline-derived CDR1 and CDR2 are MNHEY and SVGEGT. V lost 2 bases to trimming and J lost 1 base; unmatched junction nucleotides: 9. This CDR3 has 17 amino acids. The sample is drawn from a study of blood T cell repertoires in COVID-19. About the research overall: PBMCs, B-cell-depleted T cells, or T cells provided the cDNA or gDNA that made up the material.

The data were produced by immunoSEQ multiplex PCR, yet TCRdb's version contains in-frame clones alone and is incomplete. This table holds 120,000 or so clones, just under 80% found once. This chain joins TRBV6-2 or TRBV6-3 and TRBJ2-5, with 8 positions matching TRBD2. Material: peripheral blood. This sequence originates from a human donor in a cohort sampled during active COVID-19. This CDR3 is CASSYRRTSSFQETQYF. The CDR3 nucleotides are TGTGCCAGCAGTTACCGCCGGACTAGCTCCTTCCAAGAGACCCAGTACTTC.